A selection of T cell receptor beta chains follows, all from one sample in a study of Graves' ophthalmopathy and Graves' hyperthyroidism. TCRdb itself ran the multiplex PCR reads through MiXCR, one entry per CDR3 protein. The data show over a million distinct CDR3 sequences, with 35% to 40% seen just once and around 10% held by the top ten. The sequenced material came from peripheral blood or thyroid tissue (not recorded which). These receptors all stem from an adult man with Graves' hyperthyroidism. CDR3s include the opening cysteine and the closing phenylalanine or tryptophan. Fields, in order: V gene, clone size, CDR3 length, D gene, J gene, CDR3 protein, CDR3 DNA. The D gene is left open where the match is weak. Clone size appears in some rows only: once, few, many, or a class for an expanded clone.

v_call: TRBV12-5
clone_size: -
cdr3_length: 16
d_call: TRBD1
j_call: TRBJ2-2
cdr3_aa: CASGLVGTGNTGELFF
cdr3_nt: TGTGCTAGTGGTTTGGTTGGGACAGGGAACACCGGGGAGCTGTTTTTT

v_call: TRBV7-8
clone_size: many
cdr3_length: 15
d_call: -
j_call: TRBJ1-1
cdr3_aa: CASSLRRVDTSEAFF
cdr3_nt: TGTGCCAGCAGCTTACGCAGGGTGGACACCTCCGAAGCTTTCTTT

v_call: TRBV5-1
clone_size: many
cdr3_length: 14
d_call: -
j_call: TRBJ2-7
cdr3_aa: CASSFRAGPYEQYF
cdr3_nt: TGCGCCAGCAGCTTTCGGGCAGGGCCCTACGAGCAGTACTTC

v_call: TRBV19
clone_size: many
cdr3_length: 15
d_call: -
j_call: TRBJ1-5
cdr3_aa: CASNFREYSNQPQHF
cdr3_nt: TGTGCCAGTAATTTTCGGGAGTATAGCAATCAGCCCCAGCATTTT

v_call: TRBV25-1
clone_size: many
cdr3_length: 11
d_call: -
j_call: TRBJ2-5
cdr3_aa: CASTLRETQYF
cdr3_nt: TGTGCCAGCACTCTACGTGAGACCCAGTACTTC

v_call: TRBV12-3/TRBV12-4
clone_size: -
cdr3_length: 15
d_call: -
j_call: TRBJ1-3
cdr3_aa: CASSLYRASGNTIYF
cdr3_nt: TGTGCCAGCAGTTTGTACAGGGCGAGTGGAAACACCATATATTTT

v_call: TRBV29-1
clone_size: -
cdr3_length: 15
d_call: -
j_call: TRBJ2-5
cdr3_aa: CSVDSSSPGRETQYF
cdr3_nt: TGCAGCGTTGATTCCAGCTCACCTGGGCGAGAGACCCAGTACTTC

v_call: TRBV6-5
clone_size: -
cdr3_length: 14
d_call: -
j_call: TRBJ1-5
cdr3_aa: CASSEARGRGTQHF
cdr3_nt: TGTGCCAGCAGTGAAGCCCGCGGCCGAGGGACCCAGCATTTT

v_call: TRBV7-9
clone_size: -
cdr3_length: 13
d_call: -
j_call: TRBJ1-1
cdr3_aa: CATSTLGETEAFF
cdr3_nt: TGTGCCACCAGCACCCTCGGGGAGACCGAAGCTTTCTTT

v_call: TRBV10-3
clone_size: -
cdr3_length: 16
d_call: TRBD2
j_call: TRBJ2-2
cdr3_aa: CAIRGLAGADAGELFF
cdr3_nt: TGTGCCATCAGGGGACTAGCGGGGGCAGACGCCGGGGAGCTGTTTTTT

v_call: TRBV5-1
clone_size: many
cdr3_length: 13
d_call: -
j_call: TRBJ2-7
cdr3_aa: CASSWDGNYEQYF
cdr3_nt: TGCGCCAGCAGCTGGGACGGAAACTACGAGCAGTACTTC

v_call: TRBV7-9
clone_size: -
cdr3_length: 13
d_call: TRBD1
j_call: TRBJ1-4
cdr3_aa: CASSPGGNEKLFF
cdr3_nt: TGTGCCAGCAGCCCAGGGGGAAATGAAAAACTGTTTTTT

v_call: TRBV4-3
clone_size: many
cdr3_length: 15
d_call: TRBD1
j_call: TRBJ2-7
cdr3_aa: CASSQGTGGPYEQYF
cdr3_nt: TGCGCCAGCAGCCAAGGGACAGGGGGCCCCTACGAGCAGTACTTC

v_call: TRBV6-5
clone_size: -
cdr3_length: 15
d_call: -
j_call: TRBJ1-1
cdr3_aa: CASSRSRAGSPEAFF
cdr3_nt: TGTGCCAGCAGTCGTTCCAGGGCAGGTTCCCCTGAAGCTTTCTTT

v_call: TRBV27
clone_size: -
cdr3_length: 11
d_call: -
j_call: TRBJ2-5
cdr3_aa: CAGSVQGTQYF
cdr3_nt: TGTGCCGGCAGTGTCCAGGGGACCCAGTACTTC

v_call: TRBV3-1
clone_size: -
cdr3_length: 15
d_call: TRBD2
j_call: TRBJ2-7
cdr3_aa: CASSQGASGFYEQYF
cdr3_nt: TGTGCCAGCAGCCAAGGGGCTAGCGGGTTCTACGAGCAGTACTTC

v_call: TRBV2
clone_size: -
cdr3_length: 16
d_call: TRBD1
j_call: TRBJ2-2
cdr3_aa: CASSGGSGGPAGELFF
cdr3_nt: TGTGCCAGCAGCGGTGGGTCAGGGGGCCCGGCCGGGGAGCTGTTTTTT